These T cell receptor beta chains were read from a single sample in a study of blood T cell repertoires in COVID-19. TCRdb keeps only in-frame clones here, not all; method: immunoSEQ multiplex PCR. This table has around 100,000 clones, nearly 90% appearing once. Sequencing used peripheral blood. All receptors come from a man aged 45-65 years in a cohort sampled during active COVID-19. Each CDR3 is given with its conserved first and last residue. D genes are given only for firm matches. The listing skips clone size in some rows; elsewhere it reads once, few, many or a size class.

v_call	d_call	clone_size	j_call	cdr3_nt	cdr3_aa
TRBV10-3	TRBD2	-	TRBJ2-3	TGTGCCATCAGTGGTCAGACTAGCGGGGTGACAGATACGCAGTATTTT	CAISGQTSGVTDTQYF
TRBV7-2	-	-	TRBJ2-7	TGTGCCAGCAGCTTACATAGGGTGGGCTATGCAAGGGGCGAGCAGTACTTC	CASSLHRVGYARGEQYF
TRBV19	TRBD1	once	TRBJ1-2	TGTGCCAGTAGTATAGACGGACAGGGACGTAACTATGGCTACACCTTC	CASSIDGQGRNYGYTF
TRBV2	-	-	TRBJ2-1	TGTGCCAGCAGTGATAGCAGAACCTACAATGAGCAGTTCTTC	CASSDSRTYNEQFF
TRBV24-1	-	once	TRBJ2-5	TGTGCCACCAGTGACGCGGGGAGGTACCAAGAGACCCAGTACTTC	CATSDAGRYQETQYF
TRBV3-1/TRBV3-2	TRBD1	-	TRBJ2-1	TGTGCCAGCAGCCCAGCCGGTGGGACAGCCAACAATGAGCAGTTCTTC	CASSPAGGTANNEQFF
TRBV7-9	TRBD2	once	TRBJ2-3	TGTGCCAGCAGCGAGCCCCGTGTCGGGGGGGGCGCCACAGATACGCAGTATTTT	CASSEPRVGGGATDTQYF
TRBV6-5	TRBD1	-	TRBJ1-2	TGTGCCAGCAGCCTACAGGGGAGCTTTGGCTACACCTTC	CASSLQGSFGYTF
TRBV6-5	-	-	TRBJ2-5	TGTGCCAGCAACCGGGGCGGGGCCGAGGAGACCCAGTACTTC	CASNRGGAEETQYF
TRBV6-2/TRBV6-3	TRBD2	-	TRBJ2-3	TGTGCCAGCAGTTACCCCACTAGCGGGGGAGCAAGCACAGATACGCAGTATTTT	CASSYPTSGGASTDTQYF
TRBV7-2	TRBD2	few	TRBJ2-1	TGTGCCAGCGCCCCACTAGCGGGGGTGTCCTACAATGAGCAGTTCTTC	CASAPLAGVSYNEQFF